This TCR beta chain is from a study of early T cells in non-severe SARS-CoV-2 infection. One entry per CDR3 protein results from TCRdb running MiXCR on the 5' RACE reads. The sample holds 36,000 or so distinct CDR3 sequences, about 3.8% seen once. Unmatched junction bases numbered 14, after V lost 6 bases and J lost 8 bases. This CDR3 region has 16 residues. Germline loops: CDR1 SGHVS, CDR2 FNYEAQ. In this sample, this clonotype turned up many times. Sample: whole blood. The TCR comes from an adult who was a healthcare worker with PCR-confirmed SARS-CoV-2 infection or an uninfected control (not recorded which). This chain connects TRBV7-6 to TRBJ2-2; 8 bases agree with TRBD2. CDR3 DNA: TGTGCCAGCAGACTTTGGACTAGCCCCCGTCCTGGGGAGCTGTTTTTT. Its translation: CASRLWTSPRPGELFF.